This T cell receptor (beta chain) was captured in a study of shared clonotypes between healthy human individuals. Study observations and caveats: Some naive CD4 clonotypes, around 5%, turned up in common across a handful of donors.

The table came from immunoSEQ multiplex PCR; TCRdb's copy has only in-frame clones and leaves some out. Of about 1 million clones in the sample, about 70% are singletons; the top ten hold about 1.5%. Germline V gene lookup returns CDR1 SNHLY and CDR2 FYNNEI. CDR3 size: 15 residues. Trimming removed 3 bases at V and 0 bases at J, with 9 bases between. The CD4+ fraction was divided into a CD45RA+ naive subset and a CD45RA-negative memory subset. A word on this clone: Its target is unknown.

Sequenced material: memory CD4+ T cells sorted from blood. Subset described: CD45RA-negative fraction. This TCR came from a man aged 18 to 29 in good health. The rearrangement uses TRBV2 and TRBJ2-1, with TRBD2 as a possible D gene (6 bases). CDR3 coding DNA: TGTGCCAGCAGTGAGAGGAGGGGCTCCTACAATGAGCAGTTCTTC. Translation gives CASSERRGSYNEQFF.